This TCR beta chain emerged from a study of glioma-infiltrating T cells. Study context: Blood libraries targeted roughly 4.5- to 10-fold coverage of roughly 1 million T cells.

Amplification of TCR alpha and beta CDR3 regions from RNA used iRepertoire nested multiplex PCR. TCRdb re-called the multiplex PCR reads with MiXCR, one entry per CDR3 protein. The sample carries approximately 400,000 distinct CDR3 sequences, 35% to 45% recorded once. Study-level results: Tissue and blood shared very few CDR3 sequences.

CDR3 length equals 13 residues. Trimming removed 3 bases from V and 5 bases from J, with 11 bases in between. CDR1 is DFQATT and CDR2 is SNEGSKA in the germline V gene (reference sequence). This clonotype appeared a few times. The antigen remains unidentified. Sample: glioma tissue, nonneoplastic brain tissue, or PBMCs (not recorded which). The rearrangement uses TRBV20-1 and TRBJ2-1; D gene uncertain. The sequence was obtained from a human donor with low-grade glioma or glioblastoma, undergoing nonglioma brain surgery, or in good health (not recorded which). This CDR3 reads CSARDHRHNEQFF. For the CDR3, the DNA is TGCAGTGCTAGGGACCACCGACACAATGAGCAGTTCTTC.